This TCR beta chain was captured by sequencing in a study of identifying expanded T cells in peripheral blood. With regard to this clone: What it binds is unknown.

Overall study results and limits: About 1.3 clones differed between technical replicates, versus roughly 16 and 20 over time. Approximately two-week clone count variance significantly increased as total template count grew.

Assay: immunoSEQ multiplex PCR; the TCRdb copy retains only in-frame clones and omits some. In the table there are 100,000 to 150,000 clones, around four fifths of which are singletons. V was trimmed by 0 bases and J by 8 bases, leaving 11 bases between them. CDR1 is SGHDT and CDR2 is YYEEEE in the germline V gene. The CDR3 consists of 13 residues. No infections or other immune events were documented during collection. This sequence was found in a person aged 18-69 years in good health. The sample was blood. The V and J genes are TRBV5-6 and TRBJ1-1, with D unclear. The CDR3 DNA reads TGTGCCAGCAGCTTGGCCCTGTCGAGGGAAGCTTTCTTT. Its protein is CASSLALSREAFF.